This TCR beta chain originates from a study of blood T cell repertoires in COVID-19 (dated by TCRdb to 2018 to 2021). Notes on the research overall: Samples from collaborators originated in the United States, Italy and Spain and spanned both the acute and convalescent phases of COVID-19. Nearly every sample came with metadata listing a de-identified subject ID, COVID-19 status, age in years and sex. HLA class I and class II types, where available, came from metadata supplied by the sample provider rather than from assay-based typing. Subjects who had been exposed to COVID-19, were actively infected with it, or had recovered from it provided the deeply sampled blood TCRbeta repertoires that made up the dataset. Samples were obtained from the ongoing ImmuneRACE study (first 160 participants) and from about 1,300 subjects provided by 6 global collaborators. The repertoires were made available in a free public database intended to serve as a resource for research on the immune response to SARS-CoV-2. The material from the prospective study consisted of cDNA or gDNA derived from T cells, B-cell-depleted T cells, or PBMCs.

The full study reports these points: The amount of clinical and demographic metadata varied by source and participant and was provided uncurated.

The count of this clone is one. What antigen it recognizes has not been identified. There are no base qualities to consult, and no much larger clone falls within one base. The immunoSEQ Assay, a bias-controlled multiplex PCR, was used to amplify TCRbeta CDR3 regions from genomic DNA. Per the original workflow: Nucleated cell counts per sample were estimated from amplification of reference gene primers within the assay. To quantify the absolute abundance of each unique TCRbeta CDR3 rearrangement, sequence reads were collapsed and filtered. For each sample, productive Simpson clonality was calculated as the square root of Simpson's diversity index over productive rearrangements. Held by TCRdb, this immuneACCESS table contains in-frame sequences only and omits some clones. Under half of the omission traces to an unresolved V gene where checked; the cause of the rest is unknown. V and J calls and clone size come straight from that table; D and trimming were deduced from the DNA. The sample includes over 100,000 clones, with approximately 88% observed a single time. The ten largest make up roughly 5% of the sample.

Reading from cysteine to phenylalanine, the CDR3 counts 14 amino acids. The entry retains the CDR3 DNA only, 42 bases that are in frame from base 1. The germline V gene (reference sequence) specifies SGHNT as CDR1 and YYREEE as CDR2. Trimming costs V 4 bases and J 4 bases, and their ends lie 14 bases apart. Whole blood was collected in K2EDTA tubes by collaborating institutions according to the institutions' own protocols. For TCRbeta analysis, collaborators shipped samples as frozen whole blood, isolated PBMCs, or DNA extracted from either of those sample types. The sequenced sample was peripheral blood. This clonotype was obtained from a human donor in a cohort sampled during active COVID-19. Recombination joined TRBV5-4 with TRBJ1-1, with the D gene not confidently named. The nucleotides are TGTGCCAGCAGCCAGGTTCGGCAAGTCACTGAAGCTTTCTTT. Its protein product is CASSQVRQVTEAFF.